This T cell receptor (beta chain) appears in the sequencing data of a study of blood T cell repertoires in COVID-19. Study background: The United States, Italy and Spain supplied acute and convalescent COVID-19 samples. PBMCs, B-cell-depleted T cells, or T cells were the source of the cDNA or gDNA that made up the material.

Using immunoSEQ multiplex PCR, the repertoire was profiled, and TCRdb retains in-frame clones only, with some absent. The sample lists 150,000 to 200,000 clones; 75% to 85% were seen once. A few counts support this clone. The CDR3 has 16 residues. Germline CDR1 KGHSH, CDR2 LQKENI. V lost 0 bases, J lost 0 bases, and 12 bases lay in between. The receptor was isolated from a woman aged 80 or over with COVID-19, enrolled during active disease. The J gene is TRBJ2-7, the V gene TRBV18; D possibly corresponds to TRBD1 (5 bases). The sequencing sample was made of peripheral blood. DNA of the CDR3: TGTGCCAGCTCACCACCAAAGGGAAGGGGCTCCTACGAGCAGTACTTC. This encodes CASSPPKGRGSYEQYF.